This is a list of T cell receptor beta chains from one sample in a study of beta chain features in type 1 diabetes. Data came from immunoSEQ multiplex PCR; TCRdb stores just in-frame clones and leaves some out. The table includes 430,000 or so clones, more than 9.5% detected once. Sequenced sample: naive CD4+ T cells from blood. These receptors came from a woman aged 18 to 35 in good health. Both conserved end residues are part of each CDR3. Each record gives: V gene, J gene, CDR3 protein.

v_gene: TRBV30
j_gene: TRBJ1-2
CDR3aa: CAWSVQWTEDGYTF

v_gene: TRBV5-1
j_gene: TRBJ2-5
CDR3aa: CASSLQGYQETQYF

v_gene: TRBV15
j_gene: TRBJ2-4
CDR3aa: CATSRSLRPGLALAKNIQYF

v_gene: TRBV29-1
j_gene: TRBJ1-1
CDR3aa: CSVEPVTEAFF

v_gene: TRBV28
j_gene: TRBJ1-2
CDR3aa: CASSLAGANYGYTF

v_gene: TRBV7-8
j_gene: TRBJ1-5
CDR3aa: CASSWTGSQPQHF

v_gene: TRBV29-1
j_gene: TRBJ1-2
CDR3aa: CSVRQGNYGYTF

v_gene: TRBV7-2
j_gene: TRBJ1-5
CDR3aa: CASSPDREQPQHF

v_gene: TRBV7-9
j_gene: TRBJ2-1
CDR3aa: CASSPKAGGGTLNEQFF

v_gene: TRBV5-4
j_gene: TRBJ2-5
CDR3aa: CASSGGQYQETQYF

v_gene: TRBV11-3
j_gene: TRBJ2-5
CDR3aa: CASSLVAETQYF

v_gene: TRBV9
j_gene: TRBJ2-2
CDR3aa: CASSVVITGELFF

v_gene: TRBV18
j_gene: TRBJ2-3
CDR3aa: CASSPTLSDTQYF

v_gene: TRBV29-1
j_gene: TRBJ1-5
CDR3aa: CSVGGGGNQPQHF

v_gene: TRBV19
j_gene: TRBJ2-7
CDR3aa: CASSMASGRPYEQYF

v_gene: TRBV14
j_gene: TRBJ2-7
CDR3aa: CASATPGTPPYEQYF

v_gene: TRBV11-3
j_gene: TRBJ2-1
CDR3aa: CASSIGLAGVRWSYNEQFF

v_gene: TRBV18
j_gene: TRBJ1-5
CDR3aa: CASSQGTAQHF

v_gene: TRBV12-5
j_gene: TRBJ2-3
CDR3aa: CASGFWGAGGDTQYF

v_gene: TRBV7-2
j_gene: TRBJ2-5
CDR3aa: CASSLLGSGETQYF

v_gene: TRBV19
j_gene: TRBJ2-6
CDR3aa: CATMGRTSGANVLTF

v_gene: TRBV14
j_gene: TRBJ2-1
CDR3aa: CASSQSPGLAFDEQFF

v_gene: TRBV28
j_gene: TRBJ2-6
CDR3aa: CASSPGTALAANVLTF

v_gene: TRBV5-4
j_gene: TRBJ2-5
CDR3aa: CASSWRQGETQYF

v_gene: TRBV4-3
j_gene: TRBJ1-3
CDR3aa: CASSRDRSSGNTIYF

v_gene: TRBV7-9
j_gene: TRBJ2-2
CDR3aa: CASSLVQGSTGELFF

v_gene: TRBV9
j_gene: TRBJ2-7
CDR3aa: CASSREAGPYEQYF

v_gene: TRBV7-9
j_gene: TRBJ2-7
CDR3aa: CASSQSDRGYEQYF